This is a list of T cell receptor beta chains from one sample in a study of T cell responses to AZD1222 COVID-19 vaccine. The table came from immunoSEQ multiplex PCR; TCRdb's copy has only in-frame clones and leaves some out. The sample consists of 150,000 to 200,000 clones, 85% to 95% of them appearing once. Material: peripheral blood, obtained on day 0 of AZD1222 vaccination. Every receptor here comes from an adult in good health. CDR3s include the opening cysteine and the closing phenylalanine or tryptophan. A D gene is named only where the DNA matches it firmly. Clone size is shown for a subset of rows, as once, few, many or a class of expanded clone.

d_gene: -; abundance: -; j_gene: TRBJ1-5; v_gene: TRBV2; CDR3aa: CASSKRVVPGNQPQHF; CDR3nt: TGTGCCAGCAGCAAGAGAGTGGTTCCGGGCAATCAGCCCCAGCATTTT
d_gene: TRBD1; abundance: -; j_gene: TRBJ1-4; v_gene: TRBV18; CDR3aa: CASSPGTGWNEKLFF; CDR3nt: TGTGCCAGCTCACCGGGGACAGGGTGGAATGAAAAACTGTTTTTT
d_gene: -; abundance: -; j_gene: TRBJ1-2; v_gene: TRBV18; CDR3aa: CASSPPYGPGQNYGYTF; CDR3nt: TGTGCCAGCTCACCACCGTACGGGCCGGGACAAAACTATGGCTACACCTTC
d_gene: TRBD1; abundance: -; j_gene: TRBJ1-4; v_gene: TRBV2; CDR3aa: CASRGGTGTFSGKLFF; CDR3nt: TGTGCCAGCAGGGGGGGGACAGGGACGTTCTCGGGAAAACTGTTTTTT
d_gene: -; abundance: -; j_gene: TRBJ1-1; v_gene: TRBV6-2/TRBV6-3; CDR3aa: CASSYMLKVIEYTEAFF; CDR3nt: TGTGCCAGCAGTTACATGTTAAAGGTAATTGAGTACACTGAAGCTTTCTTT
d_gene: -; abundance: -; j_gene: TRBJ1-2; v_gene: TRBV6-5; CDR3aa: CASSSTTEGVDYGYTF; CDR3nt: TGTGCCAGCAGTTCTACCACGGAGGGGGTTGACTATGGCTACACCTTC
d_gene: -; abundance: -; j_gene: TRBJ2-5; v_gene: TRBV5-6; CDR3aa: CASSSKGGWYQETQYF; CDR3nt: TGTGCCAGCAGCTCCAAGGGGGGCTGGTACCAAGAGACCCAGTACTTC
d_gene: TRBD2; abundance: -; j_gene: TRBJ2-1; v_gene: TRBV6-2/TRBV6-3; CDR3aa: CASSIAGGYNEQFF; CDR3nt: TGTGCCAGCAGCATAGCGGGAGGCTACAATGAGCAGTTCTTC
d_gene: -; abundance: -; j_gene: TRBJ2-2; v_gene: TRBV6-5; CDR3aa: CASSFQTGELFF; CDR3nt: TGTGCCAGCAGTTTCCAGACCGGGGAGCTGTTTTTT
d_gene: TRBD1; abundance: once; j_gene: TRBJ1-1; v_gene: TRBV7-9; CDR3aa: CASRFPGGIVNTEAFF; CDR3nt: TGTGCCAGCAGGTTCCCAGGGGGCATAGTGAACACTGAAGCTTTCTTT
d_gene: -; abundance: -; j_gene: TRBJ1-6; v_gene: TRBV4-1; CDR3aa: CASSHLPGPRDNSPLHF; CDR3nt: TGCGCCAGCAGCCATCTACCCGGGCCTCGGGATAATTCACCCCTCCACTTT
d_gene: -; abundance: once; j_gene: TRBJ1-1; v_gene: TRBV6-5; CDR3aa: CATMGGTKAFF; CDR3nt: TGTGCCACCATGGGGGGGACAAAAGCTTTCTTT
d_gene: TRBD1; abundance: -; j_gene: TRBJ1-2; v_gene: TRBV12-5; CDR3aa: CASGSPSNSGGGGYTF; CDR3nt: TGTGCTAGTGGTTCCCCCTCCAACTCAGGGGGCGGAGGCTACACCTTC
d_gene: -; abundance: once; j_gene: TRBJ2-5; v_gene: TRBV6-1; CDR3aa: CASSETVRETQYF; CDR3nt: TGTGCCAGCAGTGAAACAGTGCGAGAGACCCAGTACTTC
d_gene: TRBD1; abundance: few; j_gene: TRBJ1-6; v_gene: TRBV10-3; CDR3aa: CAIRGTGGERNSPLHF; CDR3nt: TGTGCCATCAGGGGGACAGGTGGAGAGCGTAATTCACCCCTCCACTTT
d_gene: TRBD2; abundance: -; j_gene: TRBJ2-3; v_gene: TRBV6-4; CDR3aa: CASSGSGGATDTQYF; CDR3nt: TGTGCCAGCAGTGGTAGCGGGGGGGCCACAGATACGCAGTATTTT
d_gene: -; abundance: -; j_gene: TRBJ2-2; v_gene: TRBV20-1; CDR3aa: CSAQDTGELFF; CDR3nt: TGCAGTGCCCAGGACACCGGGGAGCTGTTTTTT
d_gene: -; abundance: -; j_gene: TRBJ1-1; v_gene: TRBV7-2; CDR3aa: CASSLAGFSTEAFF; CDR3nt: TGTGCCAGCAGCTTAGCCGGTTTCTCCACTGAAGCTTTCTTT
d_gene: -; abundance: -; j_gene: TRBJ1-2; v_gene: TRBV6-5; CDR3aa: CASGTYYGYTF; CDR3nt: TGTGCCAGCGGTACTTACTATGGCTACACCTTC
d_gene: -; abundance: -; j_gene: TRBJ2-7; v_gene: TRBV18; CDR3aa: CASSPVADGIYEQYF; CDR3nt: TGTGCCAGCTCACCAGTAGCGGATGGGATATACGAGCAGTACTTC
d_gene: -; abundance: -; j_gene: TRBJ1-5; v_gene: TRBV2; CDR3aa: CASSWNSNQPQHF; CDR3nt: TGTGCCAGCAGTTGGAATAGCAATCAGCCCCAGCATTTT
d_gene: TRBD2; abundance: -; j_gene: TRBJ2-7; v_gene: TRBV30; CDR3aa: CAWSLTSGGQYF; CDR3nt: TGTGCCTGGAGCCTCACTAGCGGCGGGCAGTACTTC
d_gene: -; abundance: -; j_gene: TRBJ1-3; v_gene: TRBV7-9; CDR3aa: CASSLGNPAGNTIYF; CDR3nt: TGTGCCAGCAGCTTAGGGAACCCGGCTGGAAACACCATATATTTT
d_gene: -; abundance: few; j_gene: TRBJ2-1; v_gene: TRBV13; CDR3aa: CASSATRDYEQFF; CDR3nt: TGTGCCAGCAGCGCCACCCGTGACTATGAGCAGTTCTTC
d_gene: TRBD2; abundance: -; j_gene: TRBJ2-3; v_gene: TRBV5-4; CDR3aa: CASSYGLAGGPSDTQYF; CDR3nt: TGTGCCAGCAGCTACGGACTAGCGGGGGGGCCATCAGATACGCAGTATTTT
d_gene: TRBD2; abundance: -; j_gene: TRBJ2-7; v_gene: TRBV4-1; CDR3aa: CASSPLGTSGRSYEQYF; CDR3nt: TGCGCCAGCAGCCCGCTAGGGACTAGCGGGAGGTCGTACGAGCAGTACTTC
d_gene: TRBD2; abundance: -; j_gene: TRBJ2-1; v_gene: TRBV9; CDR3aa: CASSVGASGGSYNEQFF; CDR3nt: TGTGCCAGCAGCGTAGGGGCCAGCGGGGGCTCCTACAATGAGCAGTTCTTC
d_gene: -; abundance: -; j_gene: TRBJ1-2; v_gene: TRBV11-2; CDR3aa: CASSDRASHGYTF; CDR3nt: TGTGCCAGCAGCGACCGCGCCTCTCATGGCTACACCTTC
d_gene: -; abundance: -; j_gene: TRBJ1-6; v_gene: TRBV6-2/TRBV6-3; CDR3aa: CASSYSSSGRYNSPLHF; CDR3nt: TGTGCCAGCAGTTACTCGTCTTCGGGACGGTATAATTCACCCCTCCACTTT
d_gene: -; abundance: -; j_gene: TRBJ1-2; v_gene: TRBV2; CDR3aa: CASSESRVNYGYTF; CDR3nt: TGTGCCAGCAGTGAATCGCGGGTTAACTATGGCTACACCTTC
d_gene: -; abundance: -; j_gene: TRBJ1-2; v_gene: TRBV18; CDR3aa: CASSPPGAWGYGYTF; CDR3nt: TGTGCCAGCTCACCACCCGGGGCCTGGGGCTATGGCTACACCTTC
d_gene: -; abundance: -; j_gene: TRBJ2-7; v_gene: TRBV10-1; CDR3aa: CASSESPVAVHEQYF; CDR3nt: TGCGCCAGCAGTGAGTCGCCAGTAGCGGTACACGAGCAGTACTTC
d_gene: -; abundance: -; j_gene: TRBJ1-4; v_gene: TRBV5-1; CDR3aa: CASSSSGLWDEKLFF; CDR3nt: TGCGCCAGCAGCAGCTCAGGGTTGTGGGATGAAAAACTGTTTTTT
d_gene: -; abundance: -; j_gene: TRBJ1-2; v_gene: TRBV19; CDR3aa: CASRRGLGYGYTF; CDR3nt: TGTGCCAGTAGGCGGGGGCTGGGGTATGGCTACACCTTC
d_gene: TRBD1; abundance: -; j_gene: TRBJ1-6; v_gene: TRBV19; CDR3aa: CASTFLGTGLRSPNSPLHF; CDR3nt: TGTGCCAGTACATTTCTGGGGACAGGGCTCAGGAGCCCTAATTCACCCCTCCACTTT
d_gene: -; abundance: -; j_gene: TRBJ1-6; v_gene: TRBV28; CDR3aa: CASSLPGHSQPRDSPLHF; CDR3nt: TGTGCCAGCAGTTTACCCGGGCACTCACAACCTAGAGATTCACCCCTCCACTTT
d_gene: TRBD1; abundance: -; j_gene: TRBJ1-4; v_gene: TRBV6-5; CDR3aa: CASSYGTGEKLFF; CDR3nt: TGTGCCAGCAGTTACGGGACAGGAGAAAAACTGTTTTTT
d_gene: -; abundance: -; j_gene: TRBJ1-1; v_gene: TRBV19; CDR3aa: CASSPMTVNTEAFF; CDR3nt: TGTGCCAGTAGCCCGATGACGGTGAACACTGAAGCTTTCTTT
d_gene: -; abundance: -; j_gene: TRBJ1-4; v_gene: TRBV12-3/TRBV12-4; CDR3aa: CASSPTGPVKLFF; CDR3nt: TGTGCCAGCAGCCCGACAGGCCCAGTAAAACTGTTTTTT
d_gene: -; abundance: -; j_gene: TRBJ1-2; v_gene: TRBV7-8; CDR3aa: CASSSTSYGYTF; CDR3nt: TGTGCCAGCAGCTCAACCTCCTATGGCTACACCTTC